This TCR beta chain was recovered during a study of blood T cell repertoires in COVID-19. Sequenced by immunoSEQ multiplex PCR; TCRdb stores in-frame clones only, minus some. The sample holds around 390,000 clones, around nine tenths seen once. The CDR3 contains 15 residues. V dropped 3 bases and J dropped 2 bases, with 13 bases sitting between them. CDR1 is MGHRA and CDR2 is YSYEKL in the germline V gene. The recovered donors of Cohort 3 showed two negative PCRs, clearance, or symptom resolution. The specimen sequenced was PBMCs or T cells enriched from blood (not recorded which). This clonotype was sampled from a woman between 50 and 59 years old who had recovered from COVID-19. V and J are TRBV4-1 and TRBJ1-2, with unresolved D. As DNA, the CDR3 is TGCGCCAGCAGCCAGTCCTCGGGAGTAAACTATGGCTACACCTTC. It encodes CASSQSSGVNYGYTF.